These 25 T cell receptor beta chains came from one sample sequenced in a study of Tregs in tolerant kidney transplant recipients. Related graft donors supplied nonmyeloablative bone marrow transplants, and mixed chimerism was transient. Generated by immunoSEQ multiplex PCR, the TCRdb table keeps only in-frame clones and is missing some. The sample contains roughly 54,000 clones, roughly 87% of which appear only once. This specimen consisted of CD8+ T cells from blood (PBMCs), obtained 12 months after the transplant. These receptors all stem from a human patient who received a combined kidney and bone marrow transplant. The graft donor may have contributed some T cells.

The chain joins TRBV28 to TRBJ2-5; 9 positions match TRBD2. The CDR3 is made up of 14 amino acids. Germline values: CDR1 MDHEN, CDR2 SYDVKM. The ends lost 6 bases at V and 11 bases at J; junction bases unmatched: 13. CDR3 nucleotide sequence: TGTGCCAGCAGGGCCCTAGCGGGGAGAAGGGAGCAGTACTTC. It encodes CASRALAGRREQYF.

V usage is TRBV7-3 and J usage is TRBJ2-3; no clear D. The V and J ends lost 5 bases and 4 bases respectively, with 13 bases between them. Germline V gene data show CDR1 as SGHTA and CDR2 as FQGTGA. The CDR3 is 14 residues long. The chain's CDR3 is CASSRVATPDTQYF. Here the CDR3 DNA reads TGTGCCAGCAGCCGAGTCGCTACTCCAGATACGCAGTATTTT.

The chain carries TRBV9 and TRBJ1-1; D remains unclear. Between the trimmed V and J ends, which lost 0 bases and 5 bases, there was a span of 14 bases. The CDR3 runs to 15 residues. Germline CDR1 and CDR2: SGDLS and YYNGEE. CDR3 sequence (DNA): TGTGCCAGCAGCGTAGGAAAAGGGAGGGTAACTGAAGCTTTCTTT. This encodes CASSVGKGRVTEAFF.

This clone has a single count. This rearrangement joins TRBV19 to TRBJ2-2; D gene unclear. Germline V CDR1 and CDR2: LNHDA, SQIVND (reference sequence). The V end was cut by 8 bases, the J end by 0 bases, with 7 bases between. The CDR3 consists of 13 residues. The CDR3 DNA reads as TGTGCCAGTGTACCTACGAACACCGGGGAGCTGTTTTTT. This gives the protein CASVPTNTGELFF.

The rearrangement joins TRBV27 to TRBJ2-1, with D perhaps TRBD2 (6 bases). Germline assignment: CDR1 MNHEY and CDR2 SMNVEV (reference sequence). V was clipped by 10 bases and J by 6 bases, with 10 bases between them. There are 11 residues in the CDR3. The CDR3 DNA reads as TGTGCCACGACTAGAGGCAATGAGCAGTTCTTC. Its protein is CATTRGNEQFF.

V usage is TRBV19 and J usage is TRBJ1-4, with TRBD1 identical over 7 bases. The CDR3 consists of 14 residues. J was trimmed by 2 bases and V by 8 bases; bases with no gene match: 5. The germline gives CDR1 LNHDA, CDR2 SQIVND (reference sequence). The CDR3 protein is CASGRDSTNEKLFF. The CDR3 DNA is TGTGCCAGTGGAAGGGACAGCACTAATGAAAAACTGTTTTTT.

The CDR3 region is CASSQVQQETQYF. Written as DNA, the CDR3 is TGTGCCAGCAGCCAAGTCCAGCAAGAGACCCAGTACTTC. The chain employs TRBV14 and TRBJ2-5; D is uncertain. The V gene lost 1 base and the J gene lost 2 bases, with 5 bases spanning the gap. The CDR3 consists of 13 residues. Germline CDR1 is SGHDN and CDR2 is FVKESK.

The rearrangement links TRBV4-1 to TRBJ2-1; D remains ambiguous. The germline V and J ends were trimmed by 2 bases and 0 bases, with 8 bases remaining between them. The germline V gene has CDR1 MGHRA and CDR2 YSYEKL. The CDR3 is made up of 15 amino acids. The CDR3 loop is CASSQMVSSYNEQFF. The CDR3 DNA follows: TGCGCCAGCAGCCAAATGGTTAGCTCCTACAATGAGCAGTTCTTC.

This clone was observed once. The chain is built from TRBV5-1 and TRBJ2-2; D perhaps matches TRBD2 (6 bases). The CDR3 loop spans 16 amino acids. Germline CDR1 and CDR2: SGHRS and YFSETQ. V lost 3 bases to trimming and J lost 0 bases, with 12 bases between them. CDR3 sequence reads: CASSWNRDSNTGELFF. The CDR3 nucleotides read TGCGCCAGCAGCTGGAACCGGGACTCGAACACCGGGGAGCTGTTTTTT.

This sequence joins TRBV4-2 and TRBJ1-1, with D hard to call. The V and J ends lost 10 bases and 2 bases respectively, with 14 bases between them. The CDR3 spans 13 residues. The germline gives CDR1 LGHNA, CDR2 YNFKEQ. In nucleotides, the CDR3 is TGTGCCACCCTGGGCGTAAGAAACACTGAAGCTTTCTTT. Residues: CATLGVRNTEAFF.

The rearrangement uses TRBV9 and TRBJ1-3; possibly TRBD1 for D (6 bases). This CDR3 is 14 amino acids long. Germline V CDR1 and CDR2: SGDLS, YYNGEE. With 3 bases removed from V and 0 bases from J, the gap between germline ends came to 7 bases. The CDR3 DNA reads TGTGCCAGCAGCGAAGGGGGCTCTGGAAACACCATATATTTT. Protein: CASSEGGSGNTIYF. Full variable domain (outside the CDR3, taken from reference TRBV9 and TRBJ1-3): DSGVTQTPKHLITATGQRVTLRCSPRSGDLSVYWYQQSLDQGLQFLIQYYNGEERAKGNILERFSAQQFPDLHSELNLSSLELGDSALYFCASSEGGSGNTIYFGEGSWLTVV.

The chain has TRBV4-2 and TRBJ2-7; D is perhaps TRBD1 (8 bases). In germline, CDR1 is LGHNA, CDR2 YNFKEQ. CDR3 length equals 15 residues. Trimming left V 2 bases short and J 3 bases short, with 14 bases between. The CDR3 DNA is TGTGCCAGCAGCCAAAGGACAGGGAGGGTCTACGAGCAGTACTTC. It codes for CASSQRTGRVYEQYF.

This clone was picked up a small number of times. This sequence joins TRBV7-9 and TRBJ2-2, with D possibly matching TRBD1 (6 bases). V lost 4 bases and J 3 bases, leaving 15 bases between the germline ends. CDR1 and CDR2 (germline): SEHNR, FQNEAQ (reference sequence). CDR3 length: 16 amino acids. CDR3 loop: CASSWEQGPYTGELFF. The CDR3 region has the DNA TGTGCCAGCAGCTGGGAACAGGGTCCCTACACCGGGGAGCTGTTTTTT.

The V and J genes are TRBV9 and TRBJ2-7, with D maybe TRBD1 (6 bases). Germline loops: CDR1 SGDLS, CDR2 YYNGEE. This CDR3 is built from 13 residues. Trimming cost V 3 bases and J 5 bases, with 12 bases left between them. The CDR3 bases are TGTGCCAGCAGCGATGGGACAATCCACGAGCAGTACTTC. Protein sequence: CASSDGTIHEQYF.

The CDR3 protein is CASSIGSGRSYEQYF. The CDR3 bases are TGTGCCAGTAGTATCGGGAGCGGGAGGTCCTACGAGCAGTACTTC. V usage is TRBV19 and J usage is TRBJ2-7, with 9 bases that match TRBD2. Germline-derived CDR1 and CDR2 are LNHDA and SQIVND (reference sequence). The ends lost 3 bases at V and 1 base at J; junction bases unmatched: 4. The CDR3 extends over 15 amino acids.

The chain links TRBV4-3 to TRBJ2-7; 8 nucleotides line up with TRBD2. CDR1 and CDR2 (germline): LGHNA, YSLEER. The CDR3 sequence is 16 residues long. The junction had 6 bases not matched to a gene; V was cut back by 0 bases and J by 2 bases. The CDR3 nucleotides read TGCGCCAGCAGCCAAGATTCGGGCGGGGGGCCCTACGAGCAGTACTTC. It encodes CASSQDSGGGPYEQYF.

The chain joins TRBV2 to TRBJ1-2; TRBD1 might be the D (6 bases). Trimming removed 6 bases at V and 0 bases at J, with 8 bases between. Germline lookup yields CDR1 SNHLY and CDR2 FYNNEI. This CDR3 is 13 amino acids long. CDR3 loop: CASRNRANYGYTF. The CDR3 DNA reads TGTGCCAGCAGAAACAGGGCTAACTATGGCTACACCTTC. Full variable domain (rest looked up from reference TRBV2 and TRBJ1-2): EPEVTQTPSHQVTQMGQEVILRCVPISNHLYFYWYRQILGQKVEFLVSFYNNEISEKSEIFDDQFSVERPDGSNFTLKIRSTKLEDSAMYFCASRNRANYGYTFGSGTRLTVV.

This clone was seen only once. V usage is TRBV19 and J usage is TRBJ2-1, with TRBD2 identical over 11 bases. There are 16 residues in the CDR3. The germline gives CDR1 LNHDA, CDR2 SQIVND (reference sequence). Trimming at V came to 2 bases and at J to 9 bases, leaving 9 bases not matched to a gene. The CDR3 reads CASSILIAGGRVEQFF. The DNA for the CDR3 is TGTGCCAGTAGTATACTCATAGCGGGAGGGCGCGTTGAGCAGTTCTTC.

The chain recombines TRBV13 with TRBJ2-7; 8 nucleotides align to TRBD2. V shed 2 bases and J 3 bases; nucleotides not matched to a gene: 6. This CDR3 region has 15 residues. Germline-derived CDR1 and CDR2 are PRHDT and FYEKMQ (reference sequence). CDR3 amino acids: CASSLSASGYYEQYF. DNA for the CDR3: TGTGCCAGCAGCTTATCGGCTAGCGGGTACTACGAGCAGTACTTC.

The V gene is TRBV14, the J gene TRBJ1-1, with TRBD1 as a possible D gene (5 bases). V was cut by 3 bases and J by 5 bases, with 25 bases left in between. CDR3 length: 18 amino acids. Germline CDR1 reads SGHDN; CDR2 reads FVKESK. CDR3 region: CASSQVPQGHSFTTEAFF. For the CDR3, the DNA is TGTGCCAGCAGCCAGGTCCCCCAGGGCCACTCTTTCACAACTGAAGCTTTCTTT.

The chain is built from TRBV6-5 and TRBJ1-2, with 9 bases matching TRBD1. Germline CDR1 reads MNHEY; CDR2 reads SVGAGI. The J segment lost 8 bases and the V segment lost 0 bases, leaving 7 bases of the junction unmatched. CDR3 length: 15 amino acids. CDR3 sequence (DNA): TGTGCCAGCAGTTACTCCTTACAGGGGGCGCAGGGCTACACCTTC. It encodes CASSYSLQGAQGYTF.

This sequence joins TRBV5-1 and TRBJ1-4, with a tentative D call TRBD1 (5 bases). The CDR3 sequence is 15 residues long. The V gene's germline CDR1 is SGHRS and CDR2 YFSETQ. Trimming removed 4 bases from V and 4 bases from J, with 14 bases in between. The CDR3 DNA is TGCGCCAGCAGCCGTCGAGCAGGGATTAATGAAAAACTGTTTTTT. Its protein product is CASSRRAGINEKLFF.

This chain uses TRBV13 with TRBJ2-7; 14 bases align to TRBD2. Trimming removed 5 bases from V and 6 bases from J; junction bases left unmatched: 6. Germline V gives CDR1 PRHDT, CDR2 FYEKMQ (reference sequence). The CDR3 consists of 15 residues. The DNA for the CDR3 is TGTGCCAGCAGCCCCGGGACTAGCGGGAGTCTCGAGCAGTACTTC. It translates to CASSPGTSGSLEQYF. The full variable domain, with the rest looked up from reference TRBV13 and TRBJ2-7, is AAGVIQSPRHLIKEKRETATLKCYPIPRHDTVYWYQQGPGQDPQFLISFYEKMQSDKGSIPDRFSAQQFSDYHSELNMSSLELGDSALYFCASSPGTSGSLEQYFGPGTRLTVT.

DNA for the CDR3: TGTGCCAGTAGTATTCTAGCGGGACCCTCCTACGAGCAGTACTTC. Its protein is CASSILAGPSYEQYF. V and J are TRBV19 and TRBJ2-5, with TRBD2 identical over 9 bases. Matching the DNA end better, TRBJ2-7 makes the J call doubtful. CDR1 is LNHDA and CDR2 is SQIVND in the germline V gene (reference sequence). The CDR3 runs 15 residues.

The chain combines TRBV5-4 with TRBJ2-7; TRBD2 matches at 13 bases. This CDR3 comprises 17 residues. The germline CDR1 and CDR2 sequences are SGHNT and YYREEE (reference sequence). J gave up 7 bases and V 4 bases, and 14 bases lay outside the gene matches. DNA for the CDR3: TGTGCCAGCAGCCCCCGGCCGGGACTAGCGGGGCCTGGGGAGCAGTACTTC. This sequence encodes CASSPRPGLAGPGEQYF.